This T cell receptor (beta chain) was recorded in a study of T cells in Graves' hyperthyroidism and ophthalmopathy. Study results and limitations: Among clonotypes expanded in thyroid above 0.001, most were also found in blood. The model predicted ophthalmopathy a median roughly six months before onset. Classification by a 13 V-J model distinguished ophthalmopathy from stable hyperthyroidism.

This clonotype came up many times. Its antigen is currently unknown. RNA transcripts were the template for amplifying TCR beta CDR3 regions. The TCR CDR3 was amplified in a first-round RT-PCR using the HTBI primer set. MiXCR, applied by TCRdb to the multiplex PCR reads, yields one record per CDR3 protein. The sample shows roughly 570,000 distinct CDR3 sequences, about 45% of them seen only once. Diagnostic assessment was based on clinical symptoms, serum thyroxine and TRAb, thyroid ultrasound and orbital computed tomography. This CDR3 has 12 residues. Germline CDR1 DFQATT, CDR2 SNEGSKA (reference sequence). V was cut by 3 bases and J by 7 bases, with 9 bases left in between.

Sequenced material: peripheral blood or thyroid tissue (not recorded which). The receptor was isolated from an adult woman with Graves' disease, either hyperthyroidism or ophthalmopathy (not recorded which). The chain combines TRBV20-1 with TRBJ2-2, with D possibly being TRBD1 or TRBD2 (5 bases each). CDR3 amino acids: CSASRAGGELFF. CDR3 DNA sequence: TGCAGTGCTAGCAGGGCGGGCGGGGAGCTGTTTTTT.